This T cell receptor (beta chain) appears in the sequencing data of a study of cytomegalovirus exposure and HLA in healthy donors. Trimming stripped 3 bases from V and 4 bases from J, with 13 bases between. Looked up from germline, CDR1 is SGHDT and CDR2 is YYEEEE. There are 14 residues in the CDR3. The primer mix had 60 Vbeta and 13 Jbeta primers. The table came from immunoSEQ multiplex PCR; TCRdb's copy has only in-frame clones and leaves some out. The table for this sample gives 45,000 to 60,000 clones. Likely unrecorded immune exposures existed in these nominally healthy donors. The clonotype originates from a male donor in good health and CMV-seronegative. The sequenced material came from PBMCs. The V call is TRBV5-6, the J call TRBJ1-2, with D tentatively TRBD1 (6 bases). The CDR3 reads CASSSQGLGYGYTF. The CDR3 nucleotides read TGTGCCAGCAGCTCCCAGGGGCTAGGCTATGGCTACACCTTC.